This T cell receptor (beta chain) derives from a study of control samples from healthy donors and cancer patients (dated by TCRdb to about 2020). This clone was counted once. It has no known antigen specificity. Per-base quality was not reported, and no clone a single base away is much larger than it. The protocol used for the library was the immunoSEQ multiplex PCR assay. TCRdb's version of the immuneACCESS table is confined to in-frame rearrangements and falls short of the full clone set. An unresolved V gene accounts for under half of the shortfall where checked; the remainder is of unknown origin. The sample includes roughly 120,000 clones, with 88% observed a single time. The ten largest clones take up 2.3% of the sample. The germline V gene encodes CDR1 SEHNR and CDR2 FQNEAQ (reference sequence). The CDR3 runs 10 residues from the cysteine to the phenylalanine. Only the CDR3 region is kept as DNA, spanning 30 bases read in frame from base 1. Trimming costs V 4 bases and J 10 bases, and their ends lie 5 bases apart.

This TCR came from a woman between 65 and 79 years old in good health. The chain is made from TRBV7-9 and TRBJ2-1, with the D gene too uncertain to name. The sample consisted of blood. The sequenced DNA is TGTGCCAGCAGCTCCGCAGAGCAGTTCTTC. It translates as CASSSAEQFF.